The rows below give T cell receptor beta chains drawn from one sample of a study of T cell responses to AZD1222 COVID-19 vaccine. Measured with immunoSEQ multiplex PCR; TCRdb has only the in-frame clones, and not every one. Among 90,000 or so clones, approximately 90% were seen once, and the ten largest hold about 19%. Specimen: peripheral blood, collected on day 0 of AZD1222 vaccination. These receptor sequences come from an adult in good health. The CDR3 runs from the conserved cysteine through the conserved F or W.

V	J	CDR3
TRBV6-5	TRBJ2-3	CASTEGQGIDTQYF
TRBV27	TRBJ1-1	CASSLSIGGTEAFF
TRBV5-6	TRBJ1-1	CASSLALRDTGGAFF
TRBV6-1	TRBJ1-4	CASSEVGWGPSNEKLFF
TRBV28	TRBJ1-5	CASSLWDGSNQPQHF
TRBV28	TRBJ2-7	CASSIPGTSGREQYF
TRBV7-9	TRBJ1-2	CASSFWGQGFANGYTF
TRBV19	TRBJ2-7	CASSIVGPNYEQYF
TRBV19	TRBJ2-3	CASSIVGPQGDTQYF
TRBV7-9	TRBJ2-3	CASSLALTGPSTDTQYF
TRBV5-6	TRBJ1-4	CASTPQSSLNEKLFF
TRBV7-2	TRBJ1-6	CASSFRGFDSPLHF
TRBV5-1	TRBJ1-6	CASSLRGGRENSPLHF
TRBV5-4	TRBJ2-7	CASSLGSGSSYEQYF
TRBV6-5	TRBJ1-2	CASREGLDYGYTF
TRBV9	TRBJ1-2	CASSPRTGSNYGYTF
TRBV5-6	TRBJ1-2	CASSLGGEVNYGYTF
TRBV2	TRBJ2-1	CASSEGVISYNEQFF
TRBV9	TRBJ1-4	CASSVRGQSEKLFF
TRBV7-2	TRBJ2-7	CASSQGRTSYEQYF
TRBV5-4	TRBJ1-2	CASSPVMTGHGYTF
TRBV6-6	TRBJ1-5	CASTLRVPGGQPQHF
TRBV28	TRBJ1-2	CAAGSGKYGYTF
TRBV11-2	TRBJ1-5	CASSLGVRNQPQHF
TRBV15	TRBJ1-2	CATSRNGQGARGYTF
TRBV5-4	TRBJ2-1	CASSPGLPSYNEQFF
TRBV7-2	TRBJ2-7	CASSSRRGEQYF
TRBV20-1	TRBJ1-6	CSARGGWALHF
TRBV5-4	TRBJ1-1	CASSLVGTSGEAFF
TRBV29-1	TRBJ1-2	CSVDKGSGYTF
TRBV28	TRBJ2-1	CASSFPSGASGAGFF
TRBV19	TRBJ2-3	CASSLSLLAGGRRTDTQYF
TRBV18	TRBJ2-3	CASSPPSTDTQYF
TRBV24-1	TRBJ2-3	CATSDYGADTQYF
TRBV4-1	TRBJ2-7	CASSPAYRSAHEQYF
TRBV5-4	TRBJ1-6	CASSLGYSSYNSPLHF
TRBV7-3	TRBJ2-1	CASSLRGGYGTTFF